The 30 T cell receptor beta chains below were found in one sample sequenced in a study of cytomegalovirus exposure and HLA in healthy donors. Researchers ran the PCR with 60 Vbeta and 13 Jbeta primers. Profiling relied on immunoSEQ multiplex PCR, and the TCRdb table lists in-frame clones only, not all of them. The sample shows approximately 220,000 clones, roughly 82% of them seen only once. The material sequenced was PBMCs. Receptor source: a man aged 40-50 years in good health and CMV-seropositive.

V usage is TRBV5-1 and J usage is TRBJ2-3; D possibly corresponds to TRBD2 (5 bases). Germline assignment: CDR1 SGHRS and CDR2 YFSETQ. V was trimmed by 5 bases and J by 2 bases, leaving 15 bases between them. This CDR3 spans 15 amino acids. In DNA, the CDR3 is TGCGCCAGCAGGACCAGCGGATCCCTCACAGATACGCAGTATTTT. It specifies CASRTSGSLTDTQYF.

In its sample, this clone was seen a few times. This chain uses TRBV11-3 with TRBJ2-3, with a possible D match to TRBD2 (5 bases). Germline lookup yields CDR1 SGHNT and CDR2 YENEEA. This CDR3 comprises 15 residues. V lost 1 base and J lost 3, with 11 bases in between. CDR3: CASSLGRSGTDTQYF. For the CDR3, the DNA is TGTGCCAGCAGCTTAGGGAGGAGTGGTACAGATACGCAGTATTTT. Full variable domain (rest looked up from reference TRBV11-3 and TRBJ2-3): EAGVVQSPRYKIIEKKQPVAFWCNPISGHNTLYWYLQNLGQGPELLIRYENEEAVDDSQLPKDRFSAERLKGVDSTLKIQPAELGDSAVYLCASSLGRSGTDTQYFGPGTRLTVL.

V is TRBV19 and J is TRBJ2-1, with 12 bases matching TRBD2. The V gene's germline CDR1 is LNHDA and CDR2 SQIVND (reference sequence). This CDR3 has 16 residues. With V trimmed by 9 bases and J by 7 bases, 13 bases remained unmatched. In DNA, the CDR3 is TGTGCCAGCCATGGTTCTAGCGGGAGGGTCTGGAATGAGCAGTTCTTC. It translates to CASHGSSGRVWNEQFF.

The chain carries TRBV9 and TRBJ2-7; 8 bases match TRBD1. The junction had 3 bases not matched to a gene; V was cut back by 4 bases and J by 3 bases. Germline assignment: CDR1 SGDLS and CDR2 YYNGEE. This CDR3 comprises 13 residues. The CDR3 is CASSSGQDYEQYF. As DNA, the CDR3 is TGTGCCAGCAGCTCGGGACAGGACTACGAGCAGTACTTC.

V gene TRBV9 combines with J gene TRBJ1-2; TRBD1 aligns across 7 bases. This CDR3 is 15 amino acids long. Per germline, CDR1 SGDLS and CDR2 YYNGEE. Unmatched junction bases numbered 5, after V lost 3 bases and J lost 0 bases. CDR3 protein: CASSARQGTNYGYTF. The DNA of the CDR3 is TGTGCCAGCAGCGCTCGACAGGGCACTAACTATGGCTACACCTTC. The full variable domain, rest sourced from reference TRBV9 and TRBJ1-2, is DSGVTQTPKHLITATGQRVTLRCSPRSGDLSVYWYQQSLDQGLQFLIQYYNGEERAKGNILERFSAQQFPDLHSELNLSSLELGDSALYFCASSARQGTNYGYTFGSGTRLTVV.

The J gene is TRBJ2-5, the V gene TRBV6-5; 7 bases line up with TRBD2. Trimming removed 2 bases from V and 5 bases from J; junction bases left unmatched: 5. CDR3 length: 14 amino acids. The germline CDR1 and CDR2 sequences are MNHEY and SVGAGI. CDR3 in amino acids: CASSYVQGGETQYF. CDR3 coding DNA: TGTGCCAGCAGTTACGTTCAGGGAGGGGAGACCCAGTACTTC.

This chain links TRBV25-1 with TRBJ2-2; 9 bases match TRBD1. CDR1 MGHDK and CDR2 SYGVNS come from the germline V gene. The CDR3 runs 15 residues. V lost 4 bases, J lost 5 bases, and 5 bases stayed unmatched. The CDR3: CASSGDRGRTGELFF. As DNA, the CDR3 is TGTGCCAGCAGTGGAGACAGGGGGAGGACCGGGGAGCTGTTTTTT.

V usage is TRBV6-1 and J usage is TRBJ1-1; 10 nucleotides agree with TRBD1. Per germline, CDR1 MNHNS and CDR2 SASEGT. V gave up 6 bases and J gave up 7 bases; unmatched junction bases: 2. The CDR3 contains 12 residues. The CDR3 region is CASRTGGREAFF. The CDR3 nucleotides are TGTGCCAGCAGGACAGGGGGCCGTGAAGCTTTCTTT.

DNA of the CDR3: TGTGCCAGCACCCGCGGAGACAGAACAACTAATGAAAAACTGTTTTTT. Translation: CASTRGDRTTNEKLFF. V and J are TRBV7-9 and TRBJ1-4; the D gene is possibly TRBD1 (5 bases). The length of the CDR3 is 16 residues. Germline assignment: CDR1 SEHNR and CDR2 FQNEAQ (reference sequence). The V and J ends lost 7 bases and 0 bases respectively, with 15 bases between them. Variable domain in full (rest from reference TRBV7-9 and TRBJ1-4): DTGVSQNPRHKITKRGQNVTFRCDPISEHNRLYWYRQTLGQGPEFLTYFQNEAQLEKSRLLSDRFSAERPKGSFSTLEIQRTEQGDSAMYLCASTRGDRTTNEKLFFGSGTQLSVL.

The chain combines TRBV5-1 with TRBJ2-1; the D is unclear. This CDR3 is 16 amino acids long. Germline V gives CDR1 SGHRS, CDR2 YFSETQ. The V and J ends lost 1 base and 0 bases respectively, with 11 bases between them. The CDR3 sequence: CASSLNRVSSYNEQFF. Written as DNA, the CDR3 is TGCGCCAGCAGCTTGAATCGGGTGAGCTCCTACAATGAGCAGTTCTTC.

This clone was found a few times. V and J are TRBV19 and TRBJ1-5, with 8 bases matching TRBD1. The CDR3 extends over 14 amino acids. Looked up from germline, CDR1 is LNHDA and CDR2 is SQIVND (reference sequence). J was trimmed by 5 bases and V by 7 bases; bases with no gene match: 7. CDR3 nucleotides: TGTGCCAGTAATCGACAGGGGTGGGATCAGCCCCAGCATTTT. Protein sequence: CASNRQGWDQPQHF.

V gene TRBV5-1 combines with J gene TRBJ2-7; TRBD2 matches at 9 bases. Germline CDR1 and CDR2: SGHRS and YFSETQ. J was trimmed by 2 bases and V by 4 bases; bases with no gene match: 7. CDR3 length: 15 residues. This CDR3 is CASSPRTSEAYEQYF. The CDR3 region has the DNA TGCGCCAGCAGCCCCCGGACTAGCGAGGCCTACGAGCAGTACTTC.

The rearrangement joins TRBV5-1 to TRBJ1-2, with 7 bases lining up with TRBD1. Germline V gene sequence: CDR1 SGHRS, CDR2 YFSETQ. V was clipped by 4 bases and J by 6 bases; unmatched bases: 3. The CDR3 extends over 12 amino acids. The CDR3: CASSAQGDGYTF. DNA for the CDR3: TGCGCCAGCAGCGCGCAGGGGGATGGCTACACCTTC.

The CDR3 region is CASRGMRAAYNEQFF. DNA of the CDR3: TGTGCCAGCAGGGGTATGAGGGCGGCATACAATGAGCAGTTCTTC. The chain couples TRBV4-2 to TRBJ2-1, with D perhaps matching TRBD2 (5 bases). V gave up 6 bases and J gave up 4 bases, with 16 bases separating them. The CDR3 consists of 15 residues. CDR1 LGHNA and CDR2 YNFKEQ come from the germline V gene.

Only one count was recorded for this clone. This sequence joins TRBV19 and TRBJ2-1; D possibly corresponds to TRBD1 (6 bases). CDR1 is LNHDA and CDR2 is SQIVND in the germline V gene (reference sequence). The germline V and J ends were trimmed by 4 bases and 7 bases, with 14 bases remaining between them. CDR3 size: 14 residues. DNA for the CDR3: TGTGCCAGTAGTACCCAGGGGAGAAGGAATGAGCAGTTCTTC. It encodes CASSTQGRRNEQFF.

The rearrangement links TRBV5-4 to TRBJ2-1; 9 nucleotides align to TRBD1. The CDR3 length is 14 residues. CDR1 is SGHNT, CDR2 YYREEE, per germline (reference sequence). The V gene end was trimmed by 4 bases and the J gene end by 9 bases; junction bases not matched to a gene: 8. Written as DNA, the CDR3 is TGTGCCAGCAGCCTGGACAGGGGTGAGGTTGAGCAGTTCTTC. Translating it yields CASSLDRGEVEQFF.

V gene TRBV19 combines with J gene TRBJ2-7; D is perhaps TRBD1 (6 bases). The CDR3 runs 14 residues. V was trimmed by 5 bases and J by 3 bases, leaving 14 bases between them. From germline, CDR1 is LNHDA and CDR2 SQIVND (reference sequence). CDR3 amino acids: CASSPRWTDYEQYF. CDR3 coding DNA: TGTGCCAGTAGTCCGCGGTGGACAGACTACGAGCAGTACTTC. Variable domain in full (rest from reference TRBV19 and TRBJ2-7): DGGITQSPKYLFRKEGQNVTLSCEQNLNHDAMYWYRQDPGQGLRLIYYSQIVNDFQKGDIAEGYSVSREKKESFPLTVTSAQKNPTAFYLCASSPRWTDYEQYFGPGTRLTVT.

This clone was observed a single time. The genes are TRBV5-4 and TRBJ2-4; D ambiguous. Trimming took off 4 bases at V and 4 bases at J, with 12 bases between the two ends. Germline V gives CDR1 SGHNT, CDR2 YYREEE (reference sequence). The CDR3 has 14 amino acids. CDR3: CASSPDPQKNIQYF. In nucleotides, the CDR3 is TGTGCCAGCAGCCCGGATCCACAGAAAAACATTCAGTACTTC.

V is TRBV27 and J is TRBJ2-1; 12 positions agree with TRBD2. This CDR3 is built from 15 residues. Germline lookup yields CDR1 MNHEY and CDR2 SMNVEV (reference sequence). Losses at the gene ends were 6 bases for V and 6 bases for J; bases not matched to a gene: 6. The CDR3 is CASSPTSGRPNEQFF. The CDR3 region has the DNA TGTGCCAGCAGCCCTACTAGCGGGAGGCCCAATGAGCAGTTCTTC.

V is TRBV9 and J is TRBJ2-5; TRBD2 matches at 7 bases. The V and J ends lost 4 bases and 3 bases, in that order; junction bases with no gene match: 3. CDR1 and CDR2 (germline): SGDLS, YYNGEE. The CDR3 runs 13 residues. Written as DNA, the CDR3 is TGTGCCAGCAGCTTCAGCGGGAAAGAGACCCAGTACTTC. Translation: CASSFSGKETQYF.

The chain joins TRBV5-1 to TRBJ2-3; TRBD1 is a possible D gene (5 bases). CDR1 is SGHRS and CDR2 is YFSETQ in the germline V gene. CDR3 length: 12 residues. Trimming pared 3 bases from V and 9 bases from J, leaving 11 bases between. The CDR3 DNA follows: TGCGCCAGCAGCTCGCCCAGGGAAACGCAGTATTTT. This sequence encodes CASSSPRETQYF.

This clone was found a few times. The chain combines TRBV5-1 with TRBJ2-3, with 12 bases identical to TRBD2. Germline CDR1 SGHRS, CDR2 YFSETQ. V shed 3 bases and J 4 bases; nucleotides not matched to a gene: 6. The CDR3 consists of 16 residues. Here the CDR3 reads CASSYGLAGSSDTQYF. CDR3 bases: TGCGCCAGCAGCTATGGACTAGCGGGATCTTCAGATACGCAGTATTTT.

The rearrangement uses TRBV7-9 and TRBJ2-7, with TRBD2 identical over 16 bases. Germline CDR1 and CDR2: SEHNR and FQNEAQ (reference sequence). V shed 7 bases, J shed 1 base, and the junction held 10 bases outside the gene matches. The CDR3 consists of 18 residues. For the CDR3, the DNA is TGTGCCAGCACCATCTCGGGACTAGCGGGAGGGGGTTCCTACGAGCAGTACTTC. Protein product: CASTISGLAGGGSYEQYF.

This clone was observed a single time. This chain links TRBV19 with TRBJ2-1, with TRBD2 matching over 9 bases. Germline CDR1 and CDR2: LNHDA and SQIVND (reference sequence). The trim removed 4 bases at V and 7 bases at J, leaving 2 bases unmatched. The length of the CDR3 is 13 residues. CDR3 region: CASSTSGANEQFF. CDR3 DNA sequence: TGTGCCAGTAGTACTAGCGGGGCGAATGAGCAGTTCTTC.

The rearrangement joins TRBV30 to TRBJ2-1, with 8 bases identical to TRBD2. Germline loops: CDR1 GTSNPN, CDR2 SVGIG (reference sequence). The CDR3 runs to 11 residues. With V trimmed by 0 bases and J by 12 bases, 1 base remained unmatched. The CDR3 bases are TGTGCCTGGAGTGTGGGACTAGTGCAGTTCTTC. It codes for CAWSVGLVQFF. The variable domain in full, with the rest retrieved from reference TRBV30 and TRBJ2-1, is SQTIHQWPATLVQPVGSPLSLECTVEGTSNPNLYWYRQAAGRGLQLLFYSVGIGQISSEVPQNLSASRPQDRQFILSSKKLLLSDSGFYLCAWSVGLVQFFGPGTRLTVL.

The rearrangement links TRBV5-5 to TRBJ2-2; D is uncertain. This CDR3 has 14 residues. Trimming pared 0 bases from V and 1 base from J, leaving 4 bases between. From germline, CDR1 is SGHKS and CDR2 YYEKEE (reference sequence). CDR3 coding DNA: TGTGCCAGCAGCTTGGTTCTGAACACCGGGGAGCTGTTTTTT. Its protein is CASSLVLNTGELFF.

The chain links TRBV7-3 to TRBJ2-1, with D possibly being TRBD2 (6 bases). With 4 bases removed from V and 9 bases from J, the gap between germline ends came to 19 bases. The CDR3 totals 15 residues. Germline V gene data show CDR1 as SGHTA and CDR2 as FQGTGA. The CDR3 nucleotides are TGTGCCAGCAGCTCTCGCCCCCTGCGGGGAGGTGAGCAGTTCTTC. Translated, it gives CASSSRPLRGGEQFF.

The chain uses TRBV6-1 and TRBJ1-1, with 8 bases identical to TRBD1. Trimming removed 1 base from V and 11 bases from J; junction bases left unmatched: 9. The germline V gene encodes CDR1 MNHNS and CDR2 SASEGT. This CDR3 spans 14 amino acids. CDR3 in DNA: TGTGCCAGCAGTGAAGGAGGCGGACAGGGCATGGCTTTCTTT. Amino acids: CASSEGGGQGMAFF.

The rearrangement uses TRBV19 and TRBJ2-7; 7 positions match TRBD1. CDR3 length: 14 amino acids. Trimming cost V 4 bases and J 2 bases; bases outside gene matches: 5. Germline V gene lookup returns CDR1 LNHDA and CDR2 SQIVND (reference sequence). CDR3 protein: CASSNRGSTYEQYF. The CDR3 nucleotides are TGTGCCAGTAGTAACAGGGGCTCTACCTACGAGCAGTACTTC.

This chain joins TRBV7-9 and TRBJ2-7, with 9 bases that match TRBD2. V lost 5 bases to trimming and J lost 6 bases; unmatched junction nucleotides: 11. Germline V gives CDR1 SEHNR, CDR2 FQNEAQ (reference sequence). This CDR3 is 15 amino acids long. In DNA form, the CDR3 reads TGTGCCAGCAGCATTTGGACTAGCGCCCCGTCCGAGCAGTACTTC. It is translated as CASSIWTSAPSEQYF.